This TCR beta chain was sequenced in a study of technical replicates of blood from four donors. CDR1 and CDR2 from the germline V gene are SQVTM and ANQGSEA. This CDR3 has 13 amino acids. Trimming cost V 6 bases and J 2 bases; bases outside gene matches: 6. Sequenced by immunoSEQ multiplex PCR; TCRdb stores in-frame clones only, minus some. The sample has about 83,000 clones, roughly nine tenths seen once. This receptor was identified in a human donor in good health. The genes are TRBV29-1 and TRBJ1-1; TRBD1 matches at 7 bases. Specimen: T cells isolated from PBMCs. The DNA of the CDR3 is TGCAGCGTGCGGGACAGTATTAACACTGAAGCTTTCTTT. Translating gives CSVRDSINTEAFF.